A selection of T cell receptor beta chains follows, all from one sample in a study of human T cells and chemical hapten exposure. TCRdb reanalysed the RACE reads using MiXCR and keeps one entry per CDR3 protein. The sample contains fewer than 40,000 distinct CDR3 sequences, about 5.5% of which appear only once. Sequences were obtained from whole blood. These receptors were taken from a human donor in good health. Some clones in this sample may be carry-over from other donors' samples. Both conserved end residues are part of each CDR3. The D gene is left open where the match is weak. The size field is filled for only some rows; it gives once, few, many or a size class.

clone size	V gene	D gene	J gene	CDR3 protein	CDR3 DNA
many	TRBV11-2	TRBD2	TRBJ2-7	CASSSRTSAYEQYF	TGTGCCAGCAGCTCAAGGACTAGCGCCTACGAGCAGTACTTC
many	TRBV11-2	TRBD1	TRBJ1-3	CASSAQGAPGNTIYF	TGTGCCAGCAGCGCACAGGGGGCACCTGGAAACACCATATATTTT
many	TRBV3-1	-	TRBJ1-2	CASSQDQGGGYGYTF	TGTGCCAGCAGCCAAGATCAAGGGGGTGGTTATGGCTACACCTTC
-	TRBV5-1	-	TRBJ1-1	CASSLGPGEEAFF	TGCGCCAGCAGCTTGGGGCCAGGAGAAGAAGCTTTCTTT
many	TRBV6-5	TRBD2	TRBJ2-3	CASSQQRTSGGGDTQYF	TGTGCCAGCAGCCAACAAAGGACTAGCGGGGGGGGAGATACGCAGTATTTT
many	TRBV6-1	-	TRBJ2-7	CASSDPTGGVVNEQYF	TGTGCCAGCAGTGATCCCACCGGGGGCGTAGTCAACGAGCAGTACTTC
many	TRBV20-1	TRBD2	TRBJ2-7	CSARPIGAGPNEQYF	TGCAGTGCTAGGCCAATCGGAGCGGGGCCGAACGAGCAGTACTTC
many	TRBV20-1	-	TRBJ2-1	CSARGAILTYNEQFF	TGCAGTGCTAGAGGGGCAATTCTAACCTACAATGAGCAGTTCTTC
many	TRBV7-2	TRBD2	TRBJ2-5	CASSPTSGGPETQYF	TGTGCCAGCAGCCCGACTAGCGGCGGTCCGGAGACCCAGTACTTC
few	TRBV18	-	TRBJ2-3	CASSPPNVRYRTDTQYF	TGTGCCAGCTCACCACCCAATGTGCGATACCGCACAGATACGCAGTATTTT
many	TRBV12-3/TRBV12-4	-	TRBJ2-7	CASSPRTGTTSEQYF	TGTGCCAGCAGCCCAAGGACTGGGACGACTTCCGAGCAGTACTTC
few	TRBV2	TRBD2	TRBJ2-5	CASRGLAGAQETQYF	TGTGCCAGTCGGGGACTAGCGGGAGCCCAAGAGACCCAGTACTTC
many	TRBV5-1	-	TRBJ1-4	CASSLGRTNEKLFF	TGCGCCAGCAGCTTGGGGAGAACTAATGAAAAACTGTTTTTT
-	TRBV20-1	TRBD2	TRBJ2-1	CSARDSAGAYNEQFF	TGCAGTGCTAGAGATTCAGCGGGAGCCTACAATGAGCAGTTCTTC
many	TRBV12-3/TRBV12-4	TRBD2	TRBJ2-1	CASSTSGSVNEQFF	TGTGCCAGCAGTACTAGCGGGAGTGTCAATGAGCAGTTCTTC